This TCR beta chain derives from a study of graft-versus-host responses after intestinal transplantation. Clones were read by immunoSEQ multiplex PCR, and TCRdb kept only the in-frame ones, dropping some. The top ten clones hold roughly 0.17% of a sample with 80,000 to 100,000 clones, approximately 90% of them seen once. This CDR3 has 14 amino acids. Germline values: CDR1 GTSNPN, CDR2 SVGIG (reference sequence). The ends were cut back, 1 base at V and 3 bases at J, with 10 bases in the middle. Concerning this clone itself: Its cognate antigen is unknown.

The specimen comprised unstimulated CD4+ T cells sorted from spleen or lymph node cells, sampled before intestinal transplant. The sequence came from a human donor who received an intestinal transplant. The rearrangement uses TRBV30 and TRBJ1-5, with D possibly matching TRBD1 (5 bases). CDR3 amino acids: CAWSGQFTNQPQHF. Written as DNA, the CDR3 is TGTGCCTGGAGTGGACAGTTTACCAATCAGCCCCAGCATTTT.